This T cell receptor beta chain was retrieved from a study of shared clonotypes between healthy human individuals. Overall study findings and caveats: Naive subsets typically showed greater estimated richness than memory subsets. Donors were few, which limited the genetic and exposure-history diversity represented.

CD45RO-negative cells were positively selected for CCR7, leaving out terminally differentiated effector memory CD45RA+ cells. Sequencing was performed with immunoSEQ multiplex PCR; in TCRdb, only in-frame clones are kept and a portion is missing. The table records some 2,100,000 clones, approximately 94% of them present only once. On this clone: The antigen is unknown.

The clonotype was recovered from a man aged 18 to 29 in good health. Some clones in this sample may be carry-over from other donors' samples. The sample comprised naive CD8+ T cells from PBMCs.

The CDR3 DNA follows: TGTGCCAGCTCACCACGCGTCGACCGGGACATCGGTCCTCCTAACACCGGGGAGCTGTTTTTT. This gives the protein CASSPRVDRDIGPPNTGELFF. The V and J genes are TRBV18 and TRBJ2-2; tentative D call: TRBD1 (6 bases). Germline loops: CDR1 KGHSH, CDR2 LQKENI. This CDR3 has 21 residues. V lost 1 base and J lost 2, with 26 bases in between.